This T cell receptor (beta chain) was retrieved from a study of siplizumab effects on memory and regulatory T cells (dated by TCRdb to about 2019). For the wider study: The study looked at the effect of siplizumab, an anti-CD2 antibody, on alloreactive T-cell subsets in allogeneic mixed lymphocyte reactions made from human PBMCs.

Sorted unstimulated T cells and proliferating T cells recovered from mixed lymphocyte reactions were subjected to TCRbeta CDR3 sequencing. Fresh whole blood from nine to ten HLA-typed healthy donors was used as the source from which PBMCs were isolated. Unstimulated CD4+ non-regulatory T cells were FACS-sorted to map the origin of alloreactive clones. What the work shows at the level of the full study, not this receptor alone: The cumulative frequency of alloreactive sequences traceable to unstimulated CD4+ memory T cells was significantly reduced by siplizumab. For roughly 80-97% of proliferating CD4+ or CD8+ clones, no naive or memory phenotype could be assigned. Among mappable alloreactive CD4+ clones, an average Treg-derived fraction of roughly 71% was observed with siplizumab, compared with roughly 27% in control reactions. The suppressive function of proliferating Tregs from siplizumab cultures was not functionally confirmed. Unstimulated naive T cells appeared more diverse than memory T cells, and naive cells seemed to contribute substantially to the alloresponse. Sequences below about 10^-5 frequency were poorly captured, so only a minor fraction of alloreactive clones could be mapped to unstimulated subsets.

Unmatched junction bases come to 6, with V trimmed by 7 bases and J by 5 bases. CDR1 and CDR2, looked up from the germline V gene (reference sequence), are SEHNR and FQNEAQ. The CDR3, cysteine through phenylalanine, is 14 amino acids long. Solely the CDR3 DNA is kept, with 42 bases framed from the first base. The library was produced with the immunoSEQ multiplex PCR assay. Around 9.9 x 10^4 TCR templates per sample were assayed by the deep sequencing platform. Genomic DNA extracted from sorted T cells was used for TCRbeta CDR3 sequencing. As for the authors' bioinformatics: The R programming language was used for clonal analysis of TCRbeta CDR3 data. Alloreactive CD4+ and CD8+ clones were defined by comparing unstimulated samples with post-reaction CFSE-low samples. By matching sequences to the repertoires of sorted unstimulated Treg and non-Treg cells, each alloreactive CD4+ clone was assigned a regulatory or non-regulatory origin. Imported from immuneACCESS, the table was reduced by TCRdb to in-frame sequences with V and J called. These copies leave out some clones; in studies compared against another copy, an unresolved V gene accounts for under half, and the cause of the remainder is not known. The DNA gave D and trimming, while V, J and clone size come from that table. The sample table shows 95,000 to 100,000 clones, and 80% to 95% are seen once. The ten largest clones capture around 11% of the sample.

Comment on this clone: Its antigen is still unknown. No base-level quality is on record; no much larger clone is a single base apart.

The material sequenced was non-Treg CD4+ T cells sorted from blood. The sample's cell subset or site label, in plain terms: FACS-sorted unstimulated CD4+ non-regulatory T cells. The clonotype comes from a human donor in good health. The chain employs TRBV7-9 and TRBJ2-2; TRBD2 fits 8 bases in the junction. The sequenced DNA: TGTGCCAGCACGACTAGCGATGTTACCGGGGAGCTGTTTTTT. Translation gives CASTTSDVTGELFF.